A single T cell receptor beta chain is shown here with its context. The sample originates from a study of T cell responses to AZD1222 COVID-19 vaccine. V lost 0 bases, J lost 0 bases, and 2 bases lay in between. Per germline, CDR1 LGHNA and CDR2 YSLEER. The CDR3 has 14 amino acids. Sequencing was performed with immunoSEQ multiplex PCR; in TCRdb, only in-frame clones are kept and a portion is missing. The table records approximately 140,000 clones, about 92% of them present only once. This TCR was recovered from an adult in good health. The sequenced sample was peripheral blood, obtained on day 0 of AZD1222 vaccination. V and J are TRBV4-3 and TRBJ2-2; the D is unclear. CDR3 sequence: CASSQDANTGELFF. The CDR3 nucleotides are TGCGCCAGCAGCCAAGATGCGAACACCGGGGAGCTGTTTTTT.